A single sample is the source of the 30 T cell receptor beta chains below, sequenced in a study of T-cell reconstitution after alpha-beta-depleted transplantation in children. Construction of the TCRbeta library involved unique molecular identifiers. TCRdb reanalysed the PCR reads using MiXCR and keeps one entry per CDR3 protein. The table shows roughly 500,000 distinct CDR3 sequences, with about 10% occurring only once. The sample was PBMCs, taken before TCRalphabeta/CD19-depleted stem cell transplant. These receptor sequences come from a child under 10 years old with inherited bone marrow failure, due to receive a stem cell transplant.

This chain connects TRBV19 to TRBJ1-1; 8 bases match TRBD1. This CDR3 is 14 amino acids long. Germline values: CDR1 LNHDA, CDR2 SQIVND (reference sequence). With 8 bases clipped from V and 4 bases from J, the junction kept 9 bases outside the gene matches. The CDR3 protein is CASLNRGRTTEAFF. The CDR3, as DNA: TGTGCCAGTTTAAACAGGGGGAGGACCACTGAAGCTTTCTTT.

This clonotype has more than one count but fewer than ten. The chain couples TRBV20-1 to TRBJ2-7; 7 bases fit TRBD2. Germline values: CDR1 DFQATT, CDR2 SNEGSKA (reference sequence). The CDR3 is 14 amino acids. The V gene end was trimmed by 3 bases and the J gene end by 0 bases; junction bases not matched to a gene: 5. The CDR3 protein is CSASGRLLSYEQYF. As DNA, the CDR3 is TGCAGTGCTAGCGGGAGGCTCCTCTCCTACGAGCAGTACTTC.

This clonotype came up many times. The chain combines TRBV7-9 with TRBJ2-1; 7 bases fit TRBD2. V trimming: 1 base; J trimming: 5 bases; junction bases outside the gene matches: 5. The CDR3 is made up of 15 amino acids. Per germline, CDR1 SEHNR and CDR2 FQNEAQ (reference sequence). The CDR3 loop is CASSLVSGIHNEQFF. Here the CDR3 DNA reads TGTGCCAGCAGCTTAGTGAGCGGGATTCACAATGAGCAGTTCTTC.

This clonotype occurred many times. This chain joins TRBV7-6 and TRBJ2-1, with 9 nucleotides matching TRBD2. The germline V gene encodes CDR1 SGHVS and CDR2 FNYEAQ. CDR3 length: 14 amino acids. The ends lost 5 bases at V and 9 bases at J; junction bases unmatched: 8. For the CDR3, the DNA is TGTGCCAGCAGCCTAAGACTAGCGGTTGGTGAGCAGTTCTTC. Amino acids: CASSLRLAVGEQFF.

This clonotype was picked up many times. The genes are TRBV15 and TRBJ1-2; unclear D gene. This CDR3 is built from 12 residues. V was pared by 0 bases and J by 5 bases, with 4 bases between. The germline CDR1 and CDR2 sequences are LNHNV and YYDKDF (reference sequence). The CDR3 region has the DNA TGTGCCACCAGCAGAGATAAGTATGGCTACACCTTC. This gives the protein CATSRDKYGYTF.

At least ten counts were recorded for this clonotype. The V and J genes are TRBV5-1 and TRBJ2-1; 13 bases agree with TRBD2. Germline V CDR1 and CDR2: SGHRS, YFSETQ. Trimming removed 4 bases from V and 1 base from J; junction bases left unmatched: 14. The CDR3 extends over 20 amino acids. The CDR3 spells CASSPAPGTSGVSSYNEQFF. CDR3 nucleotides: TGCGCCAGCAGCCCGGCACCCGGGACTAGCGGGGTATCTTCCTACAATGAGCAGTTCTTC.

The sample holds many counts of this clonotype. The chain links TRBV7-9 to TRBJ2-1; 10 bases map to TRBD2. CDR3 length: 15 residues. CDR1 and CDR2 (germline): SEHNR, FQNEAQ (reference sequence). V dropped 4 bases and J dropped 5; count of bases not matched to a gene: 5. Here the CDR3 DNA reads TGTGCCAGCAGCTGGGGACTAGCGCATAACAATGAGCAGTTCTTC. It codes for CASSWGLAHNNEQFF. The variable domain in full, with the rest retrieved from reference TRBV7-9 and TRBJ2-1, is DTGVSQNPRHKITKRGQNVTFRCDPISEHNRLYWYRQTLGQGPEFLTYFQNEAQLEKSRLLSDRFSAERPKGSFSTLEIQRTEQGDSAMYLCASSWGLAHNNEQFFGPGTRLTVL.

The chain couples TRBV4-3 to TRBJ2-1, with D uncertain. V lost 1 base and J 4 bases, leaving 17 bases between the germline ends. Per the germline V gene, CDR1 is LGHNA and CDR2 is YSLEER. The CDR3 covers 17 residues. CDR3 bases: TGCGCCAGCAGCCAAGTGGCACCGGGTCTTGGGTACAATGAGCAGTTCTTC. Its protein product is CASSQVAPGLGYNEQFF.

This clonotype was recorded only once. This could be a read error, since a much larger clone is one nucleotide away. V usage is TRBV6-1 and J usage is TRBJ2-2, with unresolved D. This CDR3 spans 14 amino acids. The V and J ends lost 6 bases and 4 bases respectively, with 12 bases between them. CDR1 is MNHNS, CDR2 SASEGT, per germline. The DNA for the CDR3 is TGTGCCAGCAGCCCCTTAAGAAGCACCGGGGAGCTGTTTTTT. Protein: CASSPLRSTGELFF.

This clonotype has a count of ten or more. V is TRBV4-3 and J is TRBJ2-5; a possible D gene is TRBD2 (6 bases). Trimming removed 4 bases from V and 4 bases from J, with 19 bases in between. The CDR3 has 16 amino acids. Germline CDR1 reads LGHNA; CDR2 reads YSLEER. The DNA for the CDR3 is TGCGCCAGCAGCCCCTCCTGGCGGGAATGGGGAGAGACCCAGTACTTC. Residues: CASSPSWREWGETQYF.

The genes are TRBV4-2 and TRBJ1-2; unclear D gene. The germline V gene has CDR1 LGHNA and CDR2 YNFKEQ. CDR3 size: 15 residues. V gave up 4 bases and J gave up 4 bases, with 16 bases separating them. CDR3 sequence: CASSPGVLDLYGYTF. The CDR3 DNA reads TGTGCCAGCAGCCCCGGGGTCCTCGATCTCTATGGCTACACCTTC.

The table lists this clonotype with a count of one. Since no conserved phenylalanine or tryptophan closes the CDR3, a read error is the likely cause. The chain links TRBV12-3 or TRBV12-4 to TRBJ1-1; D not certain. Trimming cost V 6 bases and J 0 bases, with 20 bases left between them. This CDR3 region has 17 residues. The CDR3 region has the DNA TGTGCCAGCAGCCCTCGGCTTGGGCAGGTTATGAACACTGAAGCTTTCCTT. This encodes CASSPRLGQVMNTEAFL.

This clonotype was counted many times. The V gene is TRBV4-3, the J gene TRBJ2-5, with a weak D call TRBD1 (7 bases). Germline V lookup: CDR1 LGHNA, CDR2 YSLEER. Trimming pared 2 bases from V and 7 bases from J, leaving 14 bases between. The CDR3 extends over 14 amino acids. DNA of the CDR3: TGCGCCAGCAGCCAAAACAGGGGTAGCGGGACCCAGTACTTC. This sequence encodes CASSQNRGSGTQYF.

This clonotype was seen many times. V is TRBV5-5 and J is TRBJ1-2; D uncertain. The CDR3 has 15 residues. CDR1 and CDR2 from the germline V gene are SGHKS and YYEKEE (reference sequence). V was clipped by 0 bases and J by 4 bases, with 13 bases between them. The CDR3 spells CASSLDVPTVYGYTF. CDR3 sequence (DNA): TGTGCCAGCAGCTTGGACGTCCCGACGGTCTATGGCTACACCTTC.

This clonotype was seen repeatedly, ten times or more. The rearrangement uses TRBV6-5 and TRBJ1-2; D may be TRBD1 (5 bases). Germline V gives CDR1 MNHEY, CDR2 SVGAGI. The CDR3 is 11 amino acids. Trimming took 6 bases from V and 8 from J, leaving 10 bases between them. The CDR3 spells CASRGLEGYTF. The CDR3 DNA sequence: TGTGCCAGCAGGGGACTAGAAGGCTACACCTTC.

This clonotype was recorded many times. The genes are TRBV5-1 and TRBJ2-1, with TRBD1 matching over 9 bases. Germline V gives CDR1 SGHRS, CDR2 YFSETQ. The length of the CDR3 is 16 residues. After removal of 4 bases from V and 7 bases from J, the junction contained 12 bases not matched to a gene. CDR3 residues: CASSMSIGQGLNEQFF. The CDR3 nucleotides read TGCGCCAGCAGCATGTCTATAGGACAGGGGTTGAATGAGCAGTTCTTC.

Points on this clonotype: The missing conserved phenylalanine or tryptophan at the end of this CDR3 makes a read error likely. V usage is TRBV10-1 and J usage is TRBJ2-7; D is uncertain. Germline loops: CDR1 WNHNN, CDR2 SYGVQD (reference sequence). V was shortened by 6 bases and J by 6 bases, with 15 bases between the two germline ends. This CDR3 has 13 residues. CDR3 nucleotides: TGCGCCAGCAGCGACAAAGCTGTTGGCGAGCAGTACTAC. This translates into CASSDKAVGEQYY.

This clonotype was observed at least ten times. This sequence joins TRBV4-2 and TRBJ2-7; TRBD2 aligns across 9 bases. There are 17 residues in the CDR3. Germline CDR1 reads LGHNA; CDR2 reads YNFKEQ. The junction had 7 bases not matched to a gene; V was cut back by 1 base and J by 0 bases. The CDR3 reads CASSQGGNSGSSYEQYF. The CDR3 nucleotides read TGTGCCAGCAGCCAAGGTGGGAATAGCGGGAGCTCCTACGAGCAGTACTTC.

V usage is TRBV7-2 and J usage is TRBJ2-3; D may match TRBD1 or TRBD2 (5 bases each). Trimming took off 1 base at V and 3 bases at J, with 11 bases between the two ends. Per germline, CDR1 SGHTA and CDR2 FQGNSA. This CDR3 has 15 amino acids. The CDR3 nucleotides are TGTGCCAGCAGCTTAGGAGGGGAAGCGACAGATACGCAGTATTTT. This sequence encodes CASSLGGEATDTQYF.

There are many counts of this clonotype. The V call is TRBV2, the J call TRBJ2-1; TRBD2 agrees at 9 bases. Trimming removed 8 bases from V and 9 bases from J; junction bases left unmatched: 11. The CDR3 consists of 14 residues. The germline gives CDR1 SNHLY, CDR2 FYNNEI. Here the CDR3 reads CASEAGGSSFEQFF. The DNA of the CDR3 is TGTGCCAGCGAAGCGGGAGGATCCTCATTTGAGCAGTTCTTC.

This clonotype was observed many times. V and J are TRBV15 and TRBJ2-1; unclear D gene. The CDR3 runs 12 residues. Trimming pared 4 bases from V and 3 bases from J, leaving 4 bases between. Germline CDR1 and CDR2: LNHNV and YYDKDF (reference sequence). The chain's CDR3 is CATSTLYNEQFF. CDR3 nucleotide sequence: TGTGCCACCAGCACCCTCTACAATGAGCAGTTCTTC.

This clonotype was recorded a few times. The chain employs TRBV9 and TRBJ2-1, with a weak D call TRBD2 (6 bases). Germline assignment: CDR1 SGDLS and CDR2 YYNGEE. The CDR3 is 13 amino acids. Trimming took off 0 bases at V and 7 bases at J, with 8 bases between the two ends. The CDR3 DNA follows: TGTGCCAGCAGCGTAGGGGGGAGGAATGAGCAGTTCTTC. It specifies CASSVGGRNEQFF.

This clonotype was seen many times. The rearrangement links TRBV5-4 to TRBJ2-3; 9 positions match TRBD2. The germline CDR1 and CDR2 sequences are SGHNT and YYREEE (reference sequence). The J segment lost 4 bases and the V segment lost 2 bases, leaving 5 bases of the junction unmatched. CDR3 length: 15 residues. CDR3 sequence reads: CASSLAGGQADTQYF. CDR3 coding DNA: TGTGCCAGCAGCTTAGCGGGAGGCCAGGCAGATACGCAGTATTTT. Using reference TRBV5-4 and TRBJ2-3 for the parts outside the CDR3, the full variable domain is ETGVTQSPTHLIKTRGQQVTLRCSSQSGHNTVSWYQQALGQGPQFIFQYYREEENGRGNFPPRFSGLQFPNYSSELNVNALELDDSALYLCASSLAGGQADTQYFGPGTRLTVL.

About this clonotype itself: A clone one base away is much larger, so this may be a read error. Since the CDR3 does not end with the conserved phenylalanine or tryptophan, this likely comes from a read error. The V and J genes are TRBV28 and TRBJ1-1; D gene ambiguous. V shed 6 bases and J shed 1 base, with 9 bases lying between them. CDR3 size: 13 residues. In germline, CDR1 is MDHEN, CDR2 SYDVKM. The chain's CDR3 is CASRYYQNTEAFL. For the CDR3, the DNA is TGTGCCAGCAGGTACTACCAGAACACTGAAGCTTTCCTT.

This clonotype was counted ten times or more. This sequence joins TRBV29-1 and TRBJ2-5; 7 bases agree with TRBD2. The CDR3 sequence is 14 residues long. V trimming: 4 bases; J trimming: 2 bases; junction bases outside the gene matches: 7. The germline CDR1 and CDR2 sequences are SQVTM and ANQGSEA. CDR3 coding DNA: TGCAGCGTTGCGGGCGGGAGAGGGCAAGAGACCCAGTACTTC. Amino acids: CSVAGGRGQETQYF.

The table lists this clonotype with a few counts. The chain has TRBV30 and TRBJ1-1, with a tentative D call TRBD1 (5 bases). Germline V CDR1 and CDR2: GTSNPN, SVGIG (reference sequence). The CDR3 extends over 17 amino acids. V lost 5 bases and J lost 5, with 27 bases in between. The CDR3 region is CAWGLNPGPNMHTEAFF. CDR3 DNA: TGTGCCTGGGGACTCAACCCGGGACCGAATATGCATACTGAAGCTTTCTTT.

This clonotype was seen at least ten times. The genes are TRBV28 and TRBJ2-5, with 11 bases that match TRBD2. Germline CDR1 MDHEN, CDR2 SYDVKM. This CDR3 is 16 amino acids long. Unmatched junction bases numbered 4, after V lost 1 base and J lost 3 bases. The CDR3 loop is CASSLLVLAGEETQYF. The DNA of the CDR3 is TGTGCCAGCAGTTTATTGGTACTAGCGGGAGAAGAGACCCAGTACTTC.

This clonotype was seen more than once but under ten times. The gene calls are TRBV20-1 and TRBJ2-1; 10 nucleotides line up with TRBD1. This CDR3 region has 15 residues. V shed 3 bases and J 0 bases; nucleotides not matched to a gene: 2. The germline V gene encodes CDR1 DFQATT and CDR2 SNEGSKA (reference sequence). The CDR3, as DNA: TGCAGTGCTAGGAGGACAGGGGGCTCCTACAATGAGCAGTTCTTC. Translation: CSARRTGGSYNEQFF.

The sample holds many counts of this clonotype. The chain joins TRBV6-2 or TRBV6-3 to TRBJ1-5; D remains unclear. V lost 0 bases and J 0 bases, leaving 3 bases between the germline ends. CDR3 length: 14 residues. Germline assignment: CDR1 MNHEY and CDR2 SVGEGT. CDR3 DNA: TGTGCCAGCAGTTACTCGTATAGCAATCAGCCCCAGCATTTT. The encoded protein is CASSYSYSNQPQHF.

This clonotype has just a few counts. CDR3 in amino acids: CASSTLAEATGELFF. The CDR3 bases are TGTGCCAGCAGTACATTAGCGGAGGCCACCGGGGAGCTGTTTTTT. The V and J genes are TRBV28 and TRBJ2-2; tentative D call: TRBD2 (6 bases). There are 15 residues in the CDR3. The germline CDR1 and CDR2 sequences are MDHEN and SYDVKM. Trimming cost V 5 bases and J 4 bases, with 14 bases left between them.